This T cell receptor (beta chain) was obtained from a study of tissue T cells after allogeneic stem cell transplantation. The study, taken as a whole, reports: Anatomically similar tissues had similar TCR repertoires within each patient. Shared clones across patients were few; motif clustering revealed tissue-specific shared signatures.

Steroid-refractory graft-versus-host disease after allogeneic hematopoietic cell transplant qualified adults for prospective research-autopsy enrollment. Data came from immunoSEQ multiplex PCR; TCRdb stores just in-frame clones and leaves some out. The profile shows around 2,200 clones, roughly 80% of them singletons. As to this clone: Its antigen is undetermined.

The material sequenced was ileal tissue, taken at autopsy. This TCR derives from a male patient between 35 and 75 years old with steroid-refractory graft-versus-host disease after an allogeneic stem cell transplant. Among the T cells, some may be from the graft donor.

The DNA of the CDR3 is TGTGCCACCAGCAGAGAAGGGACCATGAACACTGAAGCTTTCTTT. Protein: CATSREGTMNTEAFF. The gene calls are TRBV15 and TRBJ1-1, with D maybe TRBD1 (5 bases). Germline V gene data show CDR1 as LNHNV and CDR2 as YYDKDF (reference sequence). Trimming stripped 0 bases from V and 0 bases from J, with 8 bases between. This CDR3 comprises 15 residues.